This T cell receptor (beta chain) derives from a study of T cell responses to AZD1222 COVID-19 vaccine. Assay: immunoSEQ multiplex PCR; the TCRdb copy retains only in-frame clones and omits some. The sample contains about 84,000 clones, 80% to 90% of which appear only once. Points on this clone: Its target is unknown.

This CDR3 is 20 amino acids long. The germline CDR1 and CDR2 sequences are MNHNY and SVGAGI (reference sequence). With 6 bases removed from V and 0 bases from J, the gap between germline ends came to 27 bases. General study findings and limits: Only a handful of AZD1222 recipients were seropositive at baseline. It should be noted that donors were predominantly white British and more often female, and clonal diversity was possibly underestimated.

The receptor's source is an adult who received the AZD1222 COVID-19 vaccine. The V call is TRBV6-6, the J call TRBJ1-3; a possible D gene is TRBD1 (5 bases). The sequencing used peripheral blood, collected 28 days after the second AZD1222 dose. The CDR3 loop reads CASSSSGGRGSPGSGNTIYF. The CDR3 DNA reads as TGTGCCAGCAGCTCTTCCGGAGGACGGGGGAGTCCGGGCTCTGGAAACACCATATATTTT.